One T cell receptor (beta chain) is described in this entry. Germline V gene lookup returns CDR1 MNHEY and CDR2 SMNVEV (reference sequence). J gave up 6 bases and V 6 bases, and 8 bases lay outside the gene matches. The CDR3 covers 13 residues. Per the original data handling: Reference gene primer amplification gave nucleated cell count estimates. Assay used: immunoSEQ multiplex PCR; TCRdb lists only in-frame clones, some missing. That table is the source of V, J and clone size, and D and trimming were worked out from the DNA. The sample yields under 150,000 clones, approximately 90% seen once. The data originate from a study of blood T cell repertoires in COVID-19. Across the whole study: Some COVID-19 samples were acute and others convalescent; all came from the United States, Italy and Spain.

The sequence derives from a human donor with active COVID-19. The donor label of this sample is uncertain. The chain carries TRBV27 and TRBJ2-7; 7 nucleotides line up with TRBD2. Sequenced input: peripheral blood. CDR3 nucleotides: TGTGCCAGCAGATTAGCGGGTCCAGGCGAGCAGTACTTC. This sequence encodes CASRLAGPGEQYF.